This record covers a single T cell receptor (beta chain). This sample is drawn from a study of identical twins. A universal primer site arose from template switching, and cDNA bore unique molecular identifiers. MiXCR, applied by TCRdb to the 5' RACE reads, yields one record per CDR3 protein. Here the sample spans a few hundred thousand distinct CDR3 sequences, approximately 10% being singletons. CDR1 and CDR2 from the germline V gene are DFQATT and SNEGSKA (reference sequence). The ends were cut back, 0 bases at V and 5 bases at J, with 5 bases in the middle. The CDR3 is 12 residues long. The rearrangement joins TRBV20-1 to TRBJ2-1; D unclear. The sequencing input was memory T cells sorted from blood. The TCR was taken from a man aged 50-59 years in good health. CDR3 in amino acids: CSAREPHNEQFF. DNA of the CDR3: TGCAGTGCTAGAGAACCTCACAATGAGCAGTTCTTC.